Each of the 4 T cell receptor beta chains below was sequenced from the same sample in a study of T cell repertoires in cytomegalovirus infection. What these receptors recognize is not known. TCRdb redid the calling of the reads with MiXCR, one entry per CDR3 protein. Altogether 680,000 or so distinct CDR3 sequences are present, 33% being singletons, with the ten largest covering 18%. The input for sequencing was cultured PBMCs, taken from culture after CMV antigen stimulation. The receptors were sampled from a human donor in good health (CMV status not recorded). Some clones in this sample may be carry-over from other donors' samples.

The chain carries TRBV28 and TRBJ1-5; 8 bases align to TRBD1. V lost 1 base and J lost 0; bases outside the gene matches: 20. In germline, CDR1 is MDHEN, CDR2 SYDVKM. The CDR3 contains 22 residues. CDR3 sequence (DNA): TGTGCCAGCAGTTTATATGCCTACTTTCCGGGGACAGGAGACTATAGCAATCAGCCCCAGCATTTT. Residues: CASSLYAYFPGTGDYSNQPQHF. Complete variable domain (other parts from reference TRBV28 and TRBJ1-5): DVKVTQSSRYLVKRTGEKVFLECVQDMDHENMFWYRQDPGLGLRLIYFSYDVKMKEKGDIPEGYSVSREKKERFSLILESASTNQTSMYLCASSLYAYFPGTGDYSNQPQHFGDGTRLSIL.

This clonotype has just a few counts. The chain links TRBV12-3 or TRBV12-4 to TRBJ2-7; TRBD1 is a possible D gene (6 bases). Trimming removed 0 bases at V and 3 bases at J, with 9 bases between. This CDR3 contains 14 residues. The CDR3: CASSLADRHYEQYF. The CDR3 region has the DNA TGTGCCAGCAGTTTAGCGGACAGACACTACGAGCAGTACTTC.

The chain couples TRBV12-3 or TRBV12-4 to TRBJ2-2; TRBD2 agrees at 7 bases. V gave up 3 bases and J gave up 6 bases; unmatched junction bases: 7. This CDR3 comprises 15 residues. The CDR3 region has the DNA TGTGCCAGCAGTTTTGCAGCGGGATGGTCCGGGGAGCTGTTTTTT. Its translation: CASSFAAGWSGELFF.

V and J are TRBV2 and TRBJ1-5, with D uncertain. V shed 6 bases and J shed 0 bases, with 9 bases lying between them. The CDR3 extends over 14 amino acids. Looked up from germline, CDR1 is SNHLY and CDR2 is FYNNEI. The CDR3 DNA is TGTGCCAGCAGCCCGACATTTAGCAATCAGCCCCAGCATTTT. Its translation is CASSPTFSNQPQHF.